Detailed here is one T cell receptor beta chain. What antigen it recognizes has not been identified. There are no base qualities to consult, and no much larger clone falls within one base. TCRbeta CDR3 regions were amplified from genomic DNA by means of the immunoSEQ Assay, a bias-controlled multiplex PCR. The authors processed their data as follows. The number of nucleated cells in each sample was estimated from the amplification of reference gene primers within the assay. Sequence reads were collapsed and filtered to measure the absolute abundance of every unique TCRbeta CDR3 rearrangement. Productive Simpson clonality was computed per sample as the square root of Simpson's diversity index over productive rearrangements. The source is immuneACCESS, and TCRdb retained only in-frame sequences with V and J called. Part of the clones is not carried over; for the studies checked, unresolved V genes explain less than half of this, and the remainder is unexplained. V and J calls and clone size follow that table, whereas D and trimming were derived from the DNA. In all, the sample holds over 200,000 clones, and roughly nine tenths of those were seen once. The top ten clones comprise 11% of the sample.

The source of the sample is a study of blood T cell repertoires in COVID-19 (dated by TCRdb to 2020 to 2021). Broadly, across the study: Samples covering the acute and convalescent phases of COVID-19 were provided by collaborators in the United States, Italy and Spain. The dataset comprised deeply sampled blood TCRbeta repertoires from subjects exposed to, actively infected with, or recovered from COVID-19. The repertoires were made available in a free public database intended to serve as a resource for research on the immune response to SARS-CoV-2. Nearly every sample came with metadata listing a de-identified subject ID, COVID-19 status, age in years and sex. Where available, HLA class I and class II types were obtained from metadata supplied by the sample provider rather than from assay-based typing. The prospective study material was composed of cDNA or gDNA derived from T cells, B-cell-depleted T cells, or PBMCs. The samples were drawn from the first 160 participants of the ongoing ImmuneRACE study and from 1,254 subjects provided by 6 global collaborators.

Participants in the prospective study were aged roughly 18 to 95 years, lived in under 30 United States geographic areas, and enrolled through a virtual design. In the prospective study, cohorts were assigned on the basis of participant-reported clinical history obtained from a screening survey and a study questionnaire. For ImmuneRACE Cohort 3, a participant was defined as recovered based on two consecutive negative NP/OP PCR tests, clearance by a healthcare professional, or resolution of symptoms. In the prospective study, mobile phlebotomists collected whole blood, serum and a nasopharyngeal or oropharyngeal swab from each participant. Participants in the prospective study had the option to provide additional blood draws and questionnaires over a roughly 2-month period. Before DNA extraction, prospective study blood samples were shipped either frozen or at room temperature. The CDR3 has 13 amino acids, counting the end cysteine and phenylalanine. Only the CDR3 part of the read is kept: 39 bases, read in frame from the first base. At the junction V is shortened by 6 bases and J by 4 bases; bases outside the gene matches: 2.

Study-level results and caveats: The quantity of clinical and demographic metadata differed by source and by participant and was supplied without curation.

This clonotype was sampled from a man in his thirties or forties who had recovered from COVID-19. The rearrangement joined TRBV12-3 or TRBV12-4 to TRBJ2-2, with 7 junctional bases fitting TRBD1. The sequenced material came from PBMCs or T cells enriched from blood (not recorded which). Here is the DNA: TGTGCCAGCAGACGACAGGGCACCGGGGAGCTGTTTTTT. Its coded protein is CASRRQGTGELFF.